Each of the 29 T cell receptor beta chains below was sequenced from the same sample in a study of human T cells and chemical hapten exposure. The time point was: pre-sensitization, week 0. Regarding treatment: therapeutic diphenylcyclopropenone sensitization with weekly scalp DPC. TCRdb used MiXCR to reprocess the RACE reads, holding one entry per CDR3 protein. The sample contains some 300,000 distinct CDR3 sequences, around 5.5% of which appear only once. The sequencing here drew on whole blood, taken in connection with sensitization to the hapten diphenylcyclopropenone (DPC). These TCRs come from a woman between 18 and 29 years old with alopecia areata. Some clones in this sample may be carry-over from other donors' samples.

This clonotype was observed a few times. The rearrangement joins TRBV5-1 to TRBJ2-5, with TRBD1 matching over 9 bases. The CDR3 runs to 14 residues. The germline CDR1 and CDR2 sequences are SGHRS and YFSETQ. Trimming took 4 bases from V and 4 from J; bases not matched to a gene: 5. DNA of the CDR3: TGCGCCAGCAGCCCGGGGACAGGGACAGAGACCCAGTACTTC. Translating gives CASSPGTGTETQYF.

The chain uses TRBV6-2 or TRBV6-3 and TRBJ1-2; 7 bases are a match to TRBD1. In germline, CDR1 is MNHEY, CDR2 SVGEGT. With 5 bases clipped from V and 6 bases from J, the junction kept 9 bases outside the gene matches. The CDR3 loop spans 14 amino acids. The CDR3 bases are TGTGCCAGCAGTACCTTGAGGGACAGTCATGGCTACACCTTC. This translates into CASSTLRDSHGYTF.

As DNA, the CDR3 is TGTGCCAGCAGTTTGGATCACAGGGTAGGAACTGAAGCTTTCTTT. The encoded protein is CASSLDHRVGTEAFF. The J gene is TRBJ1-1, the V gene TRBV28; perhaps TRBD1 as D (6 bases). This CDR3 region has 15 residues. Trimming took off 3 bases at V and 5 bases at J, with 16 bases between the two ends. Germline loops: CDR1 MDHEN, CDR2 SYDVKM.

This clonotype was seen at least ten times. This chain links TRBV12-3 or TRBV12-4 with TRBJ1-1; D possibly corresponds to TRBD1 (6 bases). The V gene lost 7 bases and the J gene lost 3 bases, with 18 bases spanning the gap. The length of the CDR3 is 15 residues. The CDR3 nucleotides read TGTGCCAGCACCGCAAACATCGCAGGGGACACTGAAGCTTTCTTT. Translated: CASTANIAGDTEAFF.

This clonotype was counted ten times or more. The gene calls are TRBV29-1 and TRBJ2-3; D remains ambiguous. The length of the CDR3 is 10 residues. CDR1 is SQVTM, CDR2 ANQGSEA, per germline. The V gene lost 4 bases and the J gene lost 3 bases, with 2 bases spanning the gap. CDR3 DNA sequence: TGCAGCGTTGCGACAGATACGCAGTATTTT. It specifies CSVATDTQYF.

V usage is TRBV29-1 and J usage is TRBJ1-2, with a possible D match to TRBD1 (6 bases). CDR1 and CDR2 from the germline V gene are SQVTM and ANQGSEA. This CDR3 spans 16 amino acids. V lost 6 bases and J lost 7, with 27 bases in between. In DNA form, the CDR3 reads TGCAGCGTCACCAGTTGGGGCACCCGACAGGCCGGTGGCTACACCTTC. Its protein product is CSVTSWGTRQAGGYTF.

There are many counts of this clonotype. The chain employs TRBV18 and TRBJ2-2, with D perhaps TRBD2 (6 bases). This CDR3 comprises 16 residues. Trimming took off 5 bases at V and 4 bases at J, with 17 bases between the two ends. The V gene's germline CDR1 is KGHSH and CDR2 LQKENI. The CDR3 nucleotides read TGTGCCAGCTCATCAGGGACGGCCGGGGGCACCGGGGAGCTGTTTTTT. Protein: CASSSGTAGGTGELFF.

This clonotype was detected a few times. V usage is TRBV10-3 and J usage is TRBJ2-1; 9 nucleotides line up with TRBD2. From germline, CDR1 is ENHRY and CDR2 SYGVKD. V was clipped by 0 bases and J by 6 bases; unmatched bases: 9. The CDR3 contains 17 residues. DNA for the CDR3: TGTGCCATCAGTGAGTCGACTCTAAGGACTAGCGTCAATGAGCAGTTCTTC. Translating gives CAISESTLRTSVNEQFF.

This clonotype was seen repeatedly, ten times or more. The V gene is TRBV18, the J gene TRBJ1-3; D unresolved. V dropped 0 bases and J dropped 4 bases, with 16 bases sitting between them. The CDR3 extends over 17 amino acids. Germline assignment: CDR1 KGHSH and CDR2 LQKENI. The CDR3 region is CASSPPRRASWGNTIYF. The DNA of the CDR3 is TGTGCCAGCTCACCACCCAGGAGAGCCTCGTGGGGAAACACCATATATTTT.

Many counts were recorded for this clonotype. The chain is built from TRBV5-5 and TRBJ2-2; D not resolved. This CDR3 is 15 amino acids long. Germline CDR1 SGHKS, CDR2 YYEKEE (reference sequence). Trimming took off 2 bases at V and 5 bases at J, with 13 bases between the two ends. The DNA for the CDR3 is TGTGCCAGCAGCTTCGATCCTAGGCTGACCGGGGAGCTGTTTTTT. Its protein product is CASSFDPRLTGELFF.

The CDR3 reads CASSPGTGGWGTEAFF. In nucleotides, the CDR3 is TGTGCCAGCAGCCCCGGGACAGGGGGCTGGGGCACTGAAGCTTTCTTT. The V and J genes are TRBV7-2 and TRBJ1-1, with 12 positions matching TRBD1. This CDR3 is built from 16 residues. J lost 4 bases, V lost 5 bases, and 8 bases had no gene match. Germline CDR1 and CDR2: SGHTA and FQGNSA.

This chain connects TRBV12-3 or TRBV12-4 to TRBJ2-7; D gene unclear. With 4 bases removed from V and 3 bases from J, the gap between germline ends came to 16 bases. This CDR3 is built from 15 residues. Here the CDR3 reads CASSSYRELNYEQYF. CDR3 in DNA: TGTGCCAGCAGTTCCTACCGCGAACTGAACTACGAGCAGTACTTC.

This clonotype was seen repeatedly, ten times or more. The chain employs TRBV10-2 and TRBJ2-2; 9 bases are shared with TRBD1. CDR1 is WSHSY, CDR2 SAAADI, per germline. With 8 bases clipped from V and 4 bases from J, the junction kept 5 bases outside the gene matches. The CDR3 is 14 residues long. The CDR3 region is CASGETGGTGELFF. CDR3 DNA sequence: TGCGCCAGCGGGGAGACAGGGGGCACCGGGGAGCTGTTTTTT.

There are many counts of this clonotype. The V and J genes are TRBV28 and TRBJ2-2; 12 positions match TRBD2. The CDR3 sequence is 18 residues long. Germline V gene data show CDR1 as MDHEN and CDR2 as SYDVKM. Trimming removed 4 bases from V and 5 bases from J; junction bases left unmatched: 11. CDR3 DNA: TGTGCCAGCAGTTCCTGGACTAGCGGGACGCTAGAAACCGGGGAGCTGTTTTTT. Translation: CASSSWTSGTLETGELFF. The full variable domain, its missing parts supplied by reference TRBV28 and TRBJ2-2, is DVKVTQSSRYLVKRTGEKVFLECVQDMDHENMFWYRQDPGLGLRLIYFSYDVKMKEKGDIPEGYSVSREKKERFSLILESASTNQTSMYLCASSSWTSGTLETGELFFGEGSRLTVL.

The V gene is TRBV7-2, the J gene TRBJ2-3, with D hard to call. V was clipped by 0 bases and J by 6 bases, with 4 bases between them. The CDR3 is 12 residues long. In germline, CDR1 is SGHTA, CDR2 FQGNSA. The CDR3, as DNA: TGTGCCAGCAGCTTAGCGTGGGATACGCAGTATTTT. It yields the protein CASSLAWDTQYF.

A few counts support this clonotype. The V and J genes are TRBV28 and TRBJ2-3; the D is unclear. CDR1 and CDR2 (germline): MDHEN, SYDVKM. CDR3 length: 12 residues. V shed 5 bases and J shed 3 bases, with 6 bases lying between them. This CDR3 reads CASSQLTDTQYF. The CDR3 coding sequence is TGTGCCAGCAGTCAATTAACAGATACGCAGTATTTT.

This chain connects TRBV2 to TRBJ1-5; D is perhaps TRBD1 (6 bases). Germline V gene sequence: CDR1 SNHLY, CDR2 FYNNEI. This CDR3 contains 14 residues. V lost 6 bases and J lost 3, with 12 bases in between. Written as DNA, the CDR3 is TGTGCCAGCAGCGTAGGGGGGAACAATCAGCCCCAGCATTTT. Translating it yields CASSVGGNNQPQHF. The entire variable domain, with the rest obtained from reference TRBV2 and TRBJ1-5, is as follows: EPEVTQTPSHQVTQMGQEVILRCVPISNHLYFYWYRQILGQKVEFLVSFYNNEISEKSEIFDDQFSVERPDGSNFTLKIRSTKLEDSAMYFCASSVGGNNQPQHFGDGTRLSIL.

This clonotype was counted ten times or more. The chain carries TRBV27 and TRBJ1-2; possibly TRBD1 for D (5 bases). The germline V gene encodes CDR1 MNHEY and CDR2 SMNVEV (reference sequence). The CDR3 spans 17 residues. Between the trimmed V and J ends, which lost 6 bases and 4 bases, there was a span of 24 bases. The CDR3 region has the DNA TGTGCCAGCAGCTCTAATCCTCAGGGAAGAGGGGCCTATGGCTACACCTTC. Translated, it gives CASSSNPQGRGAYGYTF.

This chain connects TRBV29-1 to TRBJ2-1, with D tentatively TRBD2 (5 bases). Trimming removed 2 bases from V and 0 bases from J, with 14 bases in between. Per germline, CDR1 SQVTM and CDR2 ANQGSEA. CDR3 length equals 16 residues. The chain's CDR3 is CSVEPRSGSSYNEQFF. CDR3 DNA sequence: TGCAGCGTTGAACCCCGCAGCGGTAGCTCCTACAATGAGCAGTTCTTC.

The rearrangement joins TRBV18 to TRBJ2-6; perhaps TRBD1 as D (6 bases). Germline values: CDR1 KGHSH, CDR2 LQKENI. The V and J ends lost 8 bases and 0 bases respectively, with 35 bases between them. The CDR3 has 23 residues. The CDR3 loop reads CASQGFVRGNATTTNSGANVLTF. In nucleotides, the CDR3 is TGTGCCAGCCAGGGGTTTGTCCGGGGTAACGCGACCACAACTAACTCTGGGGCCAACGTCCTGACTTTC.

This clonotype was counted between two and nine times. This rearrangement joins TRBV6-6 to TRBJ1-2; weak D call: TRBD1 (5 bases). With 4 bases removed from V and 8 bases from J, the gap between germline ends came to 11 bases. Germline lookup yields CDR1 MNHNY and CDR2 SVGAGI (reference sequence). The CDR3 runs to 12 residues. The CDR3 DNA sequence: TGTGCCAGCAGTTTTCAGGGTTGGGGCTACACCTTC. Translation gives CASSFQGWGYTF.

This clonotype was recorded at least ten times. This chain uses TRBV5-4 with TRBJ1-6; TRBD1 aligns across 8 bases. This CDR3 spans 19 amino acids. Germline trimming cut 4 bases from V and 6 bases from J; bases unmatched to any gene: 18. Germline V gene data show CDR1 as SGHNT and CDR2 as YYREEE (reference sequence). CDR3 sequence: CASSNFAGGEGPFNSPLHF. The CDR3 bases are TGTGCCAGCAGCAATTTTGCAGGGGGCGAGGGACCGTTTAATTCACCCCTCCACTTT.

CDR3 residues: CASSDGRRSEAPEAFF. Here the CDR3 DNA reads TGTGCCAGCAGCGACGGTCGACGGTCAGAGGCCCCTGAAGCTTTCTTT. V usage is TRBV7-9 and J usage is TRBJ1-1; D not certain. Germline V gene data show CDR1 as SEHNR and CDR2 as FQNEAQ (reference sequence). This CDR3 has 16 amino acids. V lost 5 bases to trimming and J lost 6 bases, with 22 bases between them.

Remarks on this clonotype: One end of the junction does not line up with germline, which may come from a read error. This rearrangement joins TRBV6-5 to TRBJ1-4; 10 bases are shared with TRBD1. The CDR3 spans 20 residues. The germline gives CDR1 MNHEY, CDR2 SVGAGI. CDR3 DNA: TGTACCAGCAGTTCGGTCACTAAGACAGGGGGCATTGCAACTAATGAAAAACTGTTTTTT. It yields the protein CTSSSVTKTGGIATNEKLFF.

This clonotype has a handful of counts. This chain connects TRBV5-6 to TRBJ2-1; TRBD2 agrees at 9 bases. The junction had 13 bases not matched to a gene; V was cut back by 5 bases and J by 10 bases. This CDR3 has 15 residues. The germline V gene has CDR1 SGHDT and CDR2 YYEEEE. The CDR3 DNA is TGTGCCAGCAGTCCACCGGGACTAGCTATAGACGAGCAGTTCTTC. Its translation is CASSPPGLAIDEQFF.

This clonotype was observed a few times. This chain connects TRBV20-1 to TRBJ1-3; TRBD1 aligns across 7 bases. From germline, CDR1 is DFQATT and CDR2 SNEGSKA (reference sequence). V lost 6 bases, J lost 2 bases, and 16 bases stayed unmatched. This CDR3 is built from 17 residues. The CDR3 DNA is TGCAGTGCCAGTCCTCATCAGCGGAGGGGGCCTGGAAACACCATATATTTT. Residues: CSASPHQRRGPGNTIYF.

This clonotype came up once. The CDR3: CASSLRGERGNTIYF. In DNA, the CDR3 is TGTGCCAGCAGCTTAAGGGGGGAGAGAGGAAACACCATATATTTT. This chain links TRBV7-2 with TRBJ1-3; D perhaps matches TRBD1 (6 bases). Germline V gene data show CDR1 as SGHTA and CDR2 as FQGNSA. The ends were cut back, 2 bases at V and 4 bases at J, with 12 bases in the middle. There are 15 residues in the CDR3.

This chain connects TRBV20-1 to TRBJ1-5; 7 nucleotides agree with TRBD1. CDR3 length: 13 residues. The germline V gene has CDR1 DFQATT and CDR2 SNEGSKA (reference sequence). V shed 5 bases, J shed 9 bases, and the junction held 10 bases outside the gene matches. The CDR3 bases are TGCAGTGCTTCGGAAGCAGGGGGAGGGCCCCAGCATTTT. Encoded protein: CSASEAGGGPQHF.

This clonotype turned up a few times. This rearrangement joins TRBV29-1 to TRBJ2-7; weak D call: TRBD2 (5 bases). The CDR3 has 12 amino acids. Trimming took off 7 bases at V and 6 bases at J, with 16 bases between the two ends. The germline V gene encodes CDR1 SQVTM and CDR2 ANQGSEA. DNA of the CDR3: TGCAGCGCGGGGATGTGGCCAGGCGAGCAGTACTTC. It translates to CSAGMWPGEQYF.